This T cell receptor (beta chain) was sequenced for a study of blood T cell repertoires in COVID-19. About the study: PBMCs, B-cell-depleted T cells, or T cells provided the cDNA or gDNA that made up the material.

Per germline, CDR1 SGHTA and CDR2 FQGTGA. Trimming cost V 8 bases and J 4 bases, with 14 bases left between them. CDR3 length equals 14 residues. In the original workflow: The assay estimated nucleated cells by amplifying reference gene primers. The data were produced by immunoSEQ multiplex PCR, yet TCRdb's version contains in-frame clones alone and is incomplete. V and J calls plus clone size are reproduced from that table; the DNA served to infer D and trimming. The sample lists some 220,000 clones; around 84% were seen once. The genes are TRBV7-3 and TRBJ2-2; possible D gene TRBD2, 5 bases. The clonotype was recovered from a woman at least 80 years old with active or convalescent COVID-19. Sequenced: peripheral blood. The CDR3 is CASQLISGTGELFF. The CDR3 nucleotides are TGTGCCAGCCAACTCATAAGCGGCACCGGGGAGCTGTTTTTT.